The rows below give T cell receptor beta chains drawn from one sample of a study of T-cell memory formation after mild COVID-19. MiXCR was run by TCRdb on the 5' RACE reads, yielding one entry per CDR3 protein. The data hold 250,000 or so distinct CDR3 sequences, with approximately 18% observed a single time. The sample comprised PBMCs or a T cell subset sorted from them (not recorded which). Every receptor here comes from a young man who had mild COVID-19 (a few samples of this study predate the infection). Cell type and time point are not known. Both conserved end residues are part of each CDR3. Fields, in order: D gene, J gene, clone size, CDR3 length, V gene, CDR3 DNA, CDR3 protein. D genes are given only for firm matches. Rows give clone size only sometimes, using once, few, many, or a class for an expanded clone.

d_gene: TRBD1
j_gene: TRBJ2-5
abundance: -
len: 14
v_gene: TRBV4-1
CDR3nt: TGCGCCAGCGGAGAACAGGGGCCAGCTGGAAGCCAGTACTTC
CDR3aa: CASGEQGPAGSQYF

d_gene: -
j_gene: TRBJ2-1
abundance: few
len: 13
v_gene: TRBV5-1
CDR3nt: TGCGCCAGCAGCTTGGGACCAAACAATGAGCAGTTCTTC
CDR3aa: CASSLGPNNEQFF

d_gene: -
j_gene: TRBJ2-7
abundance: few
len: 15
v_gene: TRBV27
CDR3nt: TGTGCCAGCAGTTTAGCAGGACATCACTCCTACGAGCAGTACTTC
CDR3aa: CASSLAGHHSYEQYF

d_gene: -
j_gene: TRBJ1-6
abundance: few
len: 14
v_gene: TRBV6-5
CDR3nt: TGTGCCAGCAGTCCACCCGGGGGAAATTCACCCCTCCACTTT
CDR3aa: CASSPPGGNSPLHF

d_gene: -
j_gene: TRBJ2-5
abundance: few
len: 15
v_gene: TRBV5-1
CDR3nt: TGCGCCAGCAGCCCGGGACCACCTCAAGAGGAGACCCAGTACTTC
CDR3aa: CASSPGPPQEETQYF

d_gene: -
j_gene: TRBJ2-5
abundance: -
len: 12
v_gene: TRBV12-3/TRBV12-4
CDR3nt: TGTGCCAGCAGTTTAATGGCGGAGACCCAGTACTTC
CDR3aa: CASSLMAETQYF

d_gene: TRBD2
j_gene: TRBJ2-1
abundance: -
len: 15
v_gene: TRBV5-4
CDR3nt: TGTGCCAGCTTTTCAAGCGGGGGGAGATACAATGAGCAGTTCTTC
CDR3aa: CASFSSGGRYNEQFF

d_gene: TRBD2
j_gene: TRBJ2-2
abundance: -
len: 16
v_gene: TRBV12-3/TRBV12-4
CDR3nt: TGTGCCAGCACCGGGACTACCAAATTGCGGACCGGGGAGCTGTTTTTT
CDR3aa: CASTGTTKLRTGELFF

d_gene: -
j_gene: TRBJ2-7
abundance: few
len: 11
v_gene: TRBV7-2
CDR3nt: TGTGCCAGCAGCGTCCTCGGAGAGCAGTACTTC
CDR3aa: CASSVLGEQYF

d_gene: -
j_gene: TRBJ1-2
abundance: -
len: 17
v_gene: TRBV6-5
CDR3nt: TGTGCCAGCAGCTATATAGATCAGTGGACCGTGGGAAGTGGCTACACCTTC
CDR3aa: CASSYIDQWTVGSGYTF

d_gene: -
j_gene: TRBJ1-2
abundance: few
len: 13
v_gene: TRBV10-1
CDR3nt: TGCGCCAGCAGTGAGTCCACGTACTATGGCTACACCTTC
CDR3aa: CASSESTYYGYTF

d_gene: -
j_gene: TRBJ1-6
abundance: few
len: 15
v_gene: TRBV28
CDR3nt: TGTGCCAGCAGTTCAGCACAGGGAAGATCGTCACCCCTCCACTTT
CDR3aa: CASSSAQGRSSPLHF

d_gene: -
j_gene: TRBJ2-1
abundance: few
len: 13
v_gene: TRBV4-3
CDR3nt: TGCGCCAGCAGCCAAGGCAGGGGGGAGGAGCAGTTCTTC
CDR3aa: CASSQGRGEEQFF

d_gene: -
j_gene: TRBJ1-5
abundance: -
len: 14
v_gene: TRBV28
CDR3nt: TGTGCCAGCAGTTTACGGACAAACAATCAGCCCCAGCATTTT
CDR3aa: CASSLRTNNQPQHF

d_gene: -
j_gene: TRBJ2-3
abundance: -
len: 15
v_gene: TRBV7-9
CDR3nt: TGTGCCAGCAGCTTAGCGGGGCAGCCGTTGAATACGCAGTATTTT
CDR3aa: CASSLAGQPLNTQYF

d_gene: TRBD2
j_gene: TRBJ2-3
abundance: few
len: 15
v_gene: TRBV12-3/TRBV12-4
CDR3nt: TGTGCCAGCAGTTTCCTAGCGGGGCTATCAGATACGCAGTATTTT
CDR3aa: CASSFLAGLSDTQYF

d_gene: TRBD1
j_gene: TRBJ1-2
abundance: -
len: 16
v_gene: TRBV4-3
CDR3nt: TGCGCCAGCAGCCAAGAGACAGGGAGTATCAGCAGGCGCTACACCTTC
CDR3aa: CASSQETGSISRRYTF

d_gene: TRBD2
j_gene: TRBJ2-1
abundance: once
len: 14
v_gene: TRBV5-1
CDR3nt: TGCGCCAGCAGCCCCGGGACTAGTTGGAATGAGCAGTTCTTC
CDR3aa: CASSPGTSWNEQFF

d_gene: TRBD1
j_gene: TRBJ2-3
abundance: -
len: 17
v_gene: TRBV4-1
CDR3nt: TGCGCCAGCAGCCAAGATGACAGGGGTTGGGGTGGAGATACGCAGTATTTT
CDR3aa: CASSQDDRGWGGDTQYF

d_gene: -
j_gene: TRBJ1-1
abundance: -
len: 13
v_gene: TRBV7-3
CDR3nt: TGTGCCAGCAGCCGACAGGCCTCCACTGAAGCTTTCTTT
CDR3aa: CASSRQASTEAFF

d_gene: -
j_gene: TRBJ2-1
abundance: many
len: 14
v_gene: TRBV5-5
CDR3nt: TGTGCCAGCAGCTGGGTCGGGAAAGACAATGAGCAGTTCTTC
CDR3aa: CASSWVGKDNEQFF

d_gene: -
j_gene: TRBJ2-3
abundance: few
len: 13
v_gene: TRBV11-2
CDR3nt: TGTGCCAGCAGCTTAGGGGGGTTCGATACGCAGTATTTT
CDR3aa: CASSLGGFDTQYF

d_gene: -
j_gene: TRBJ1-4
abundance: few
len: 14
v_gene: TRBV7-2
CDR3nt: TGTGCCAGCAGCTTAGGGGGGGCTGGGGAAAAACTGTTTTTT
CDR3aa: CASSLGGAGEKLFF

d_gene: -
j_gene: TRBJ1-1
abundance: many
len: 10
v_gene: TRBV29-1
CDR3nt: TGCAGCGTTGGTGACACTGAAGCTTTCTTT
CDR3aa: CSVGDTEAFF